This T cell receptor beta chain was sequenced during a study of lymphopenia after photon versus proton radiotherapy. Clones were sequenced by immunoSEQ multiplex PCR, and TCRdb holds only the in-frame ones, with some missing. The profile shows about 160,000 clones, 75% to 90% of them singletons. Germline V CDR1 and CDR2: SQVTM, ANQGSEA. The junction had 8 bases not matched to a gene; V was cut back by 0 bases and J by 8 bases. The CDR3 loop spans 15 amino acids. The material sequenced was peripheral blood, taken from a patient treated with photon-based radiotherapy. This TCR came from a man aged 50 to 60 with gastric cancer. The chain joins TRBV29-1 to TRBJ1-2; 11 positions agree with TRBD1. The CDR3 spells CSVEDPGQGARGYTF. The CDR3 DNA reads as TGCAGCGTTGAAGATCCCGGACAGGGGGCGAGAGGCTACACCTTC.